A single sample gave rise to the 3 T cell receptor beta chains below, sequenced in a study of control samples from healthy donors and cancer patients. Sequencing was performed with immunoSEQ multiplex PCR; in TCRdb, only in-frame clones are kept and a portion is missing. The sample yields around 27,000 clones, almost 85% seen once. The specimen was PBMCs. These receptors came from a woman in her sixties with head and neck cancer.

The genes are TRBV18 and TRBJ1-5; no definite D call. The CDR3 is made up of 14 amino acids. Trimming left V 3 bases short and J 6 bases short, with 12 bases between. Per germline, CDR1 KGHSH and CDR2 LQKENI. The DNA for the CDR3 is TGTGCCAGCTCACCGGTACTACTATCTCAGCCCCAGCATTTT. This translates into CASSPVLLSQPQHF.

The genes are TRBV6-5 and TRBJ2-7; 9 positions match TRBD1. Per germline, CDR1 MNHEY and CDR2 SVGAGI. V gave up 2 bases and J gave up 1 base; unmatched junction bases: 3. The CDR3 totals 15 residues. CDR3 residues: CASSYDRGSSYEQYF. The CDR3 DNA follows: TGTGCCAGCAGTTACGACAGGGGGTCTTCCTACGAGCAGTACTTC.

This chain uses TRBV7-2 with TRBJ1-5; 8 nucleotides line up with TRBD1. CDR1 is SGHTA and CDR2 is FQGNSA in the germline V gene. Losses at the gene ends were 4 bases for V and 6 bases for J; bases not matched to a gene: 5. The CDR3 length is 14 residues. The CDR3 region has the DNA TGTGCCAGCAGCTCCGGGACAGGAGTTCAGCCCCAGCATTTT. Translating gives CASSSGTGVQPQHF.